These 20 T cell receptor beta chains came from one sample sequenced in a study of Ad26.COV2.S vaccination and SARS-CoV-2 variants. Noted treatment: roughly 18 received Ad26.COV2.S at low or high dose, single or two shots; about 5 received placebo; per-sample allocation not given. The samples were gathered on day 63 after the first injection of vaccine or placebo. The protocol was immunoSEQ multiplex PCR, while the TCRdb copy is restricted to in-frame clones and leaves out a portion. The table records some 450,000 clones, roughly 87% of them present only once. The sample here was peripheral blood, taken in a trial of Ad26.COV2.S vaccine versus placebo. The receptor set was obtained from a person aged 18-60 years who received the Ad26.COV2.S COVID-19 vaccine or a placebo.

This clone has just one count. J is TRBJ2-5 and V is TRBV3-1 (or the pseudogene TRBV3-2); perhaps TRBD1 as D (6 bases). Germline V gives CDR1 LGHDT, CDR2 YNNKEL (reference sequence). Trimming cost V 3 bases and J 10 bases, with 15 bases left between them. This CDR3 region has 13 residues. The CDR3 is CASSQTGAGDQYF. CDR3 DNA sequence: TGTGCCAGCAGCCAGACTGGGGCAGGGGACCAGTACTTC.

This rearrangement joins TRBV6-2 or TRBV6-3 to TRBJ2-5, with no clear D. CDR1 is MNHEY and CDR2 is SVGEGT in the germline V gene. Trimming removed 4 bases at V and 5 bases at J, with 5 bases between. This CDR3 has 11 residues. The CDR3: CASSSGETQYF. DNA of the CDR3: TGTGCCAGCAGTTCTGGGGAGACCCAGTACTTC.

The chain employs TRBV19 and TRBJ2-3; 7 nucleotides match TRBD1. J lost 2 bases, V lost 5 bases, and 4 bases had no gene match. Germline V CDR1 and CDR2: LNHDA, SQIVND (reference sequence). The CDR3 consists of 14 residues. CDR3 coding DNA: TGTGCCAGTAGTTTGGGACAGATCACAGATACGCAGTATTTT. Translation gives CASSLGQITDTQYF.

Concerning this clone itself: Other DNA sequences within the sample encode an identical CDR3. The chain joins TRBV7-9 to TRBJ1-2; 10 bases align to TRBD1. The CDR3 sequence is 13 residues long. V trimming: 5 bases; J trimming: 8 bases; junction bases outside the gene matches: 5. Germline loops: CDR1 SEHNR, CDR2 FQNEAQ (reference sequence). The CDR3 bases are TGTGCCAGCAGCCCCGGGACAGGGGTGGGCTACACCTTC. Its protein is CASSPGTGVGYTF.

The chain combines TRBV7-3 with TRBJ2-3; TRBD2 is a possible D gene (6 bases). Germline CDR1 reads SGHTA; CDR2 reads FQGTGA. Trimming removed 5 bases from V and 6 bases from J, with 18 bases in between. The CDR3 runs to 15 residues. CDR3 in amino acids: CASSKTPGAADTQYF. Written as DNA, the CDR3 is TGTGCCAGCAGCAAAACTCCGGGAGCCGCGGATACGCAGTATTTT.

The chain couples TRBV28 to TRBJ1-2; TRBD1 matches at 8 bases. Germline CDR1 reads MDHEN; CDR2 reads SYDVKM. CDR3 size: 15 residues. After removal of 3 bases from V and 2 bases from J, the junction contained 5 bases not matched to a gene. CDR3 region: CASSFIGQGNYGYTF. CDR3 in DNA: TGTGCCAGCAGTTTTATCGGACAGGGAAACTATGGCTACACCTTC.

This chain connects TRBV27 to TRBJ2-2; D gene ambiguous. Per the germline V gene, CDR1 is MNHEY and CDR2 is SMNVEV (reference sequence). The CDR3 has 15 amino acids. V gave up 2 bases and J gave up 0 bases, with 7 bases separating them. CDR3 sequence: CASSLIDTNTGELFF. CDR3 coding DNA: TGTGCCAGCAGTTTAATAGATACGAACACCGGGGAGCTGTTTTTT.

V is TRBV9 and J is TRBJ2-1; tentative D call: TRBD2 (6 bases). The length of the CDR3 is 15 residues. Germline CDR1 and CDR2: SGDLS and YYNGEE. V was trimmed by 2 bases and J by 5 bases, leaving 14 bases between them. CDR3 DNA sequence: TGTGCCAGCAGCGTGGACGGGAGCCCCCACAATGAGCAGTTCTTC. This codes for CASSVDGSPHNEQFF.

The rearrangement joins TRBV7-8 to TRBJ2-7; D is undetermined. The V gene's germline CDR1 is SGHVS and CDR2 FQNEAQ. Trimming removed 5 bases from V and 0 bases from J, with 14 bases in between. This CDR3 region has 15 residues. CDR3 DNA: TGTGCCAGCAGCGACTCCGCCCGAAACTCCTACGAGCAGTACTTC. It encodes CASSDSARNSYEQYF.

V usage is TRBV4-3 and J usage is TRBJ2-4; D perhaps matches TRBD1 (6 bases). Trimming removed 0 bases from V and 7 bases from J, with 10 bases in between. This CDR3 is built from 14 residues. Germline-derived CDR1 and CDR2 are LGHNA and YSLEER. As DNA, the CDR3 is TGCGCCAGCAGCCAAGATACAGGGTGGAACATTCAGTACTTC. This gives the protein CASSQDTGWNIQYF.

The V gene is TRBV7-9, the J gene TRBJ1-2; maybe TRBD1 (5 bases). The germline V and J ends were trimmed by 6 bases and 8 bases, with 19 bases remaining between them. The germline gives CDR1 SEHNR, CDR2 FQNEAQ (reference sequence). The CDR3 runs to 14 residues. The CDR3 bases are TGTGCCAGCAGTCCGGGACCACCTGTCTGGGGCTACACCTTC. Translating it yields CASSPGPPVWGYTF. Based on the CDR3 plus reference TRBV7-9 and TRBJ1-2, the full variable domain is DTGVSQNPRHKITKRGQNVTFRCDPISEHNRLYWYRQTLGQGPEFLTYFQNEAQLEKSRLLSDRFSAERPKGSFSTLEIQRTEQGDSAMYLCASSPGPPVWGYTFGSGTRLTVV.

This chain joins TRBV27 and TRBJ2-3; TRBD1 aligns across 7 bases. Germline CDR1 MNHEY, CDR2 SMNVEV (reference sequence). The CDR3 runs 13 residues. Trimming removed 5 bases from V and 3 bases from J; junction bases left unmatched: 2. The CDR3 protein is CASSPGGTDTQYF. The CDR3 DNA reads as TGTGCCAGCAGTCCAGGGGGTACAGATACGCAGTATTTT.

The chain links TRBV21-1 to TRBJ2-4; TRBD1 is the table's D call and was not checked against the DNA. TRBV21-1 is recorded as a pseudogene. This CDR3 comprises 17 residues. CDR3 protein: CASSVRTGGPGKNIQYF. Here the CDR3 DNA reads TGTGCCAGCAGCGTCCGGACAGGGGGCCCTGGCAAAAACATTCAGTACTTC.

In regard to this clone: This sample includes further DNA sequences coding for the same CDR3. V usage is TRBV11-2 and J usage is TRBJ2-5; no firm D call. Germline V lookup: CDR1 SGHAT, CDR2 FQNNGV. Trimming removed 6 bases at V and 4 bases at J, with 6 bases between. The CDR3 consists of 11 residues. CDR3 region: CASSSRETQYF. The CDR3 nucleotides read TGTGCCAGCAGTTCTAGAGAGACCCAGTACTTC.

V is TRBV10-3 and J is TRBJ1-1; no definite D call. The CDR3 is 11 residues long. Trimming removed 6 bases at V and 1 base at J, with 3 bases between. From germline, CDR1 is ENHRY and CDR2 SYGVKD. The CDR3 region is CAISQNTEAFF. The DNA of the CDR3 is TGTGCCATCAGCCAGAACACTGAAGCTTTCTTT.

The rearrangement joins TRBV5-1 to TRBJ2-5; D is perhaps TRBD1 (6 bases). CDR1 and CDR2 from the germline V gene are SGHRS and YFSETQ. The ends were cut back, 0 bases at V and 9 bases at J, with 18 bases in the middle. The CDR3 sequence is 15 residues long. As DNA, the CDR3 is TGCGCCAGCAGCTTGGCACAGGGCAGTTCCGGAGCCCAGTACTTC. It translates to CASSLAQGSSGAQYF.

J is TRBJ1-1 and V is TRBV28, with D maybe TRBD1 (5 bases). The CDR3 contains 14 residues. Trimming took off 6 bases at V and 2 bases at J, with 13 bases between the two ends. From germline, CDR1 is MDHEN and CDR2 SYDVKM. Here the CDR3 DNA reads TGTGCCAGCAGATCCCGGGACTTTAACACTGAAGCTTTCTTT. Translating gives CASRSRDFNTEAFF.

This chain joins TRBV6-5 and TRBJ2-1, with TRBD2 matching 7 bases. The CDR3 is 14 residues long. After removal of 6 bases from V and 3 bases from J, the junction contained 5 bases not matched to a gene. Germline loops: CDR1 MNHEY, CDR2 SVGAGI. The CDR3 sequence is CASRGRDYYNEQFF. As DNA, the CDR3 is TGTGCCAGCAGAGGCCGGGACTACTACAATGAGCAGTTCTTC.

V gene TRBV18 combines with J gene TRBJ2-3; a possible D gene is TRBD2 (5 bases). Trimming removed 7 bases at V and 5 bases at J, with 13 bases between. The germline CDR1 and CDR2 sequences are KGHSH and LQKENI. The CDR3 is 13 residues long. This CDR3 is CASWVGGGDTQYF. The CDR3 region has the DNA TGTGCCAGCTGGGTAGGAGGCGGAGATACGCAGTATTTT.

A few counts support this clone. J is TRBJ2-5 and V is TRBV7-9, with D maybe TRBD2 (6 bases). From germline, CDR1 is SEHNR and CDR2 FQNEAQ (reference sequence). Trimming pared 7 bases from V and 4 bases from J, leaving 19 bases between. The CDR3 runs to 15 residues. CDR3 in DNA: TGTGCCAGCAACCCCACCCCGACTAGTTCAGAGACCCAGTACTTC. Its protein product is CASNPTPTSSETQYF.